A single T cell receptor (beta chain) is shown here with its context. The target antigen is unknown. This specimen belongs to a study of cytomegalovirus exposure and HLA in healthy donors. Study overall: Unique TCR beta sequences numbering approximately 100 million came from 150 million to 200 million T cells in an earlier analysis.

Study-wide points: It was only CMV serostatus that was available as immune exposure information.

The PCR had 60 Vbeta and 13 Jbeta primers. TCRdb's table, derived via immunoSEQ multiplex PCR, lists solely in-frame clones and lacks some. The data show about 100,000 clones, about 76% seen once. V dropped 2 bases and J dropped 4; count of bases not matched to a gene: 12. Germline assignment: CDR1 SGHNT and CDR2 YYREEE (reference sequence). CDR3 size: 17 residues. V and J are TRBV5-4 and TRBJ2-1; 7 bases are a match to TRBD2. Input material: PBMCs. This receptor was obtained from a man aged 35-49 years in good health and CMV-seropositive. The CDR3 loop reads CASSFRLGRAPYNEQFF. As DNA, the CDR3 is TGTGCCAGCAGCTTCCGGTTGGGGAGGGCGCCATACAATGAGCAGTTCTTC.